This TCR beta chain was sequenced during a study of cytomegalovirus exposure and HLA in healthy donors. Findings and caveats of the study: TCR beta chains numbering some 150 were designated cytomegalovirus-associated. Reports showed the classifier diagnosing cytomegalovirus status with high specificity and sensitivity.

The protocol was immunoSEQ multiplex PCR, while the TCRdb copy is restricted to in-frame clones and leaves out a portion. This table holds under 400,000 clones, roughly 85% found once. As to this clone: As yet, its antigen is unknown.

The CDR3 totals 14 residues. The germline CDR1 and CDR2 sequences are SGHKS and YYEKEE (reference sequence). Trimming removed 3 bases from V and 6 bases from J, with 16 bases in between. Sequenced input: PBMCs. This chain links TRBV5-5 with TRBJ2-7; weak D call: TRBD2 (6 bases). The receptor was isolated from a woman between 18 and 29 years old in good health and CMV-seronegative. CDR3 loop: CASSYHAGSAEQYF. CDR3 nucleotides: TGTGCCAGCAGCTACCATGCCGGGAGCGCCGAGCAGTACTTC. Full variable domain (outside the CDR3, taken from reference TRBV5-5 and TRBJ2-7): DAGVTQSPTHLIKTRGQQVTLRCSPISGHKSVSWYQQVLGQGPQFIFQYYEKEERGRGNFPDRFSARQFPNYSSELNVNALLLGDSALYLCASSYHAGSAEQYFGPGTRLTVT.